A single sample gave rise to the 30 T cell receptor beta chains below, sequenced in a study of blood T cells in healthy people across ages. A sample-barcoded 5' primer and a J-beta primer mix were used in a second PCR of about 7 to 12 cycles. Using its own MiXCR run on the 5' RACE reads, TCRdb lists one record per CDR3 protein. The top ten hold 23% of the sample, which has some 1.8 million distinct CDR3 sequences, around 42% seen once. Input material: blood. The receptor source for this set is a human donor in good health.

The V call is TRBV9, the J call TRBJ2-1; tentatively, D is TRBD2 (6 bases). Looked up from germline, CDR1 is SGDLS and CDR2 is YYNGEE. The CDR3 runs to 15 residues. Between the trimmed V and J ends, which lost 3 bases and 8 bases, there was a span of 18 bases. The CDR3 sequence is CASSGYSGGGHEQFF. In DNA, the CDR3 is TGTGCCAGCAGCGGTTATAGCGGTGGAGGGCATGAGCAGTTCTTC.

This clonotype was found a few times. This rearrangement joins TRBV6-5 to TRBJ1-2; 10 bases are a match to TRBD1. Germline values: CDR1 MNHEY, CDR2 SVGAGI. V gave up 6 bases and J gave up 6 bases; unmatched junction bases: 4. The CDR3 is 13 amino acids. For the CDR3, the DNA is TGTGCCAGCAGAAAGACAGGGGGCGATGGCTACACCTTC. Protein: CASRKTGGDGYTF.

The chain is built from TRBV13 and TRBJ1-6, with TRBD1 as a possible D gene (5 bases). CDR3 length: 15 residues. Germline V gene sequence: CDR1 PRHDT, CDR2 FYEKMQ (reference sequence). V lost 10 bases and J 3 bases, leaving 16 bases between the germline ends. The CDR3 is CATAGAGIYNSPLHF. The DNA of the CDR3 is TGTGCCACGGCTGGGGCCGGAATCTATAATTCACCCCTCCACTTT. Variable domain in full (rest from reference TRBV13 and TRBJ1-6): AAGVIQSPRHLIKEKRETATLKCYPIPRHDTVYWYQQGPGQDPQFLISFYEKMQSDKGSIPDRFSAQQFSDYHSELNMSSLELGDSALYFCATAGAGIYNSPLHFGNGTRLTVT.

This CDR3 is CASGPPLRGRDSPLHF. CDR3 DNA sequence: TGTGCTAGTGGTCCTCCCCTCAGGGGGAGAGATTCACCCCTCCACTTT. The chain couples TRBV12-5 to TRBJ1-6, with TRBD1 matching over 7 bases. The CDR3 is made up of 16 amino acids. The germline V gene encodes CDR1 LGHNT and CDR2 FRNRAP. J was trimmed by 8 bases and V by 5 bases; bases with no gene match: 12.

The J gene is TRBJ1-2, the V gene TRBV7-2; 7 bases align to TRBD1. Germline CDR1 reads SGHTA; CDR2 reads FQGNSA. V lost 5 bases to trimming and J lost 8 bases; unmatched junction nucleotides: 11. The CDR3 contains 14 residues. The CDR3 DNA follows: TGTGCCAGCAGCCCCACGGCCAGGGGGAAGGGCTACACCTTC. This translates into CASSPTARGKGYTF.

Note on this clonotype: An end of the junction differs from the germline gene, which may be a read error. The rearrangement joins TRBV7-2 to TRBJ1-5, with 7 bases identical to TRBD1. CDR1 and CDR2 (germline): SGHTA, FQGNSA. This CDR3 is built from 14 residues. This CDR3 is CANSLAGGHQPQHF. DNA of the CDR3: TGTGCCAACAGCTTAGCAGGGGGACATCAGCCCCAGCATTTT.

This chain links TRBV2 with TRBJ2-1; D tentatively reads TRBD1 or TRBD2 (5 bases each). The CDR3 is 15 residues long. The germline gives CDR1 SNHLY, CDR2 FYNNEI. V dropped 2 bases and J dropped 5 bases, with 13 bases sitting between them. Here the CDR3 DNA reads TGTGCCAGCAGTGAAAGAGGGACGCCAAACAATGAGCAGTTCTTC. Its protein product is CASSERGTPNNEQFF.

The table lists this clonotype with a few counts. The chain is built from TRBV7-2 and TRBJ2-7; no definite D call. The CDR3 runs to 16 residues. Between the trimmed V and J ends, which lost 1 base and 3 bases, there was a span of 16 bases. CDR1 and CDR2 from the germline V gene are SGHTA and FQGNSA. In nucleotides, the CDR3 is TGTGCCAGCAGCTTAGATGGACGGCTATTAAGCTACGAGCAGTACTTC. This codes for CASSLDGRLLSYEQYF.

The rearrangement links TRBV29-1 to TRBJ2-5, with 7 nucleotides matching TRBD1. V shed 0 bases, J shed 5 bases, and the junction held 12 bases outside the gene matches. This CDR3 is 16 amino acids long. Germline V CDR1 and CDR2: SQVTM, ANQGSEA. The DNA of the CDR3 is TGCAGCGTTGAAGAGGGGAGACAGGGTTGGGGGGAGACCCAGTACTTC. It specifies CSVEEGRQGWGETQYF.

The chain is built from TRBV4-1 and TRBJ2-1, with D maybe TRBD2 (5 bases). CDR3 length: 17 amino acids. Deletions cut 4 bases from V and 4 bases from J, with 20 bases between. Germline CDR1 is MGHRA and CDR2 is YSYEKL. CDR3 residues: CASSLSRGTFGYNEQFF. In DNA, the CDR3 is TGCGCCAGCAGCCTATCACGGGGTACTTTTGGATACAATGAGCAGTTCTTC.

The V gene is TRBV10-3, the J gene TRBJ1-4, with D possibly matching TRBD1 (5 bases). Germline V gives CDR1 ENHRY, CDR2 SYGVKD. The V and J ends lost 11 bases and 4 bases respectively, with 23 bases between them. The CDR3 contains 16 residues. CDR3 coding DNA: TGTGCCTTCACCGGGGGGGTGGGGGACTTTAATGAAAAACTGTTTTTT. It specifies CAFTGGVGDFNEKLFF.

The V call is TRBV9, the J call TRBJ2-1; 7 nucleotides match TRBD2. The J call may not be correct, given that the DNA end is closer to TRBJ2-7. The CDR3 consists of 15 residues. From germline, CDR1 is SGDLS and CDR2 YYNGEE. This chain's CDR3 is CASSQGAGDYNEQYF. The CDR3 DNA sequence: TGTGCCAGCAGCCAAGGGGCGGGGGACTACAATGAGCAGTACTTC.

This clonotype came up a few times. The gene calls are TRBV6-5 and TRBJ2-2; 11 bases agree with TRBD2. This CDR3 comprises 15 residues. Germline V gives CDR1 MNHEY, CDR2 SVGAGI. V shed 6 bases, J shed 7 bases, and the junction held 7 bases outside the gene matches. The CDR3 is CASRALAGGGGELFF. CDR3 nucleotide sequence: TGTGCCAGCAGGGCCCTAGCGGGGGGTGGCGGGGAGCTGTTTTTT.

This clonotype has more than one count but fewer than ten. The CDR3 region is CASSGGAAETQYF. The CDR3 DNA sequence: TGCGCCAGCAGCGGAGGGGCCGCAGAGACCCAGTACTTC. The J gene is TRBJ2-5, the V gene TRBV5-1, with TRBD2 as a possible D gene (6 bases). The ends were cut back, 4 bases at V and 4 bases at J, with 11 bases in the middle. The CDR3 has 13 amino acids. Looked up from germline, CDR1 is SGHRS and CDR2 is YFSETQ.

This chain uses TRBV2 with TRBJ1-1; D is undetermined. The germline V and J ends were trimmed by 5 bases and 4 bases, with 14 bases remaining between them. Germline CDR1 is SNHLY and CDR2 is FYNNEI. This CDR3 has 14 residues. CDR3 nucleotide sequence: TGTGCCAGCAGTCCCCCTGAGGGATCCACTGAAGCTTTCTTT. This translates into CASSPPEGSTEAFF.

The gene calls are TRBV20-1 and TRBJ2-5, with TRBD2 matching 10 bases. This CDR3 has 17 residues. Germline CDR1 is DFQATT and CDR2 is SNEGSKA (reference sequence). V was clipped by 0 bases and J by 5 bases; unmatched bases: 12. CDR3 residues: CSARDLWSSGGQETQYF. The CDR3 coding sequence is TGCAGTGCTAGAGATTTGTGGTCTAGCGGGGGTCAGGAGACCCAGTACTTC.

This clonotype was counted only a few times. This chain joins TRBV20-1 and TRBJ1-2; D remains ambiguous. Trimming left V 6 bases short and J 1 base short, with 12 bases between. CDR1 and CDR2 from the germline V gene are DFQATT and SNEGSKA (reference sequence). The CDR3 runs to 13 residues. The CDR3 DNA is TGCAGTGCCATAAATGCAAATAACTATGGCTACACCTTC. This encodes CSAINANNYGYTF.

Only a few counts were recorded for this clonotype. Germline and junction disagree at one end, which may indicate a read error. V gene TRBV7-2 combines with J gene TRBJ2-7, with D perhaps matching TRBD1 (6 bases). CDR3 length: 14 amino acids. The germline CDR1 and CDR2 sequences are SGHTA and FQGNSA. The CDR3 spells CAGSLGGRRDEQYF. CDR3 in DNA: TGTGCCGGCAGCTTAGGGGGTAGACGGGACGAGCAGTACTTC.

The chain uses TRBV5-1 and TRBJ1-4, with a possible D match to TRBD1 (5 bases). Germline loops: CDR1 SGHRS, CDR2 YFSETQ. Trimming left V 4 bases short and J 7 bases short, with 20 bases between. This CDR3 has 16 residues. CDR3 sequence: CASSPDGGPGGEKLFF. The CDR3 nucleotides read TGCGCCAGCAGCCCGGACGGTGGGCCGGGGGGTGAAAAACTGTTTTTT.

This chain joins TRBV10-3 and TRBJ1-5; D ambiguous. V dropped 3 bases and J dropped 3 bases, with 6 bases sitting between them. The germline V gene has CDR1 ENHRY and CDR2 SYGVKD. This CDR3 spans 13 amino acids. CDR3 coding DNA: TGTGCCATCAGTGATTCCCTCAATCAGCCCCAGCATTTT. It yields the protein CAISDSLNQPQHF.

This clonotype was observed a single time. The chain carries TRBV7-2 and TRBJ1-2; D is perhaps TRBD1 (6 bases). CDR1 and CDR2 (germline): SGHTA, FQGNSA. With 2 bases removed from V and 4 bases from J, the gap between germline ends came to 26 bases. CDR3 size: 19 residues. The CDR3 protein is CASSLNLNRAEARAYGYTF. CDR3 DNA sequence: TGTGCCAGCAGCTTAAATCTAAACAGGGCAGAGGCAAGGGCCTATGGCTACACCTTC. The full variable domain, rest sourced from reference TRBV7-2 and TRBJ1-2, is GAGVSQSPSNKVTEKGKDVELRCDPISGHTALYWYRQSLGQGLEFLIYFQGNSAPDKSGLPSDRFSAERTGGSVSTLTIQRTQQEDSAVYLCASSLNLNRAEARAYGYTFGSGTRLTVV.

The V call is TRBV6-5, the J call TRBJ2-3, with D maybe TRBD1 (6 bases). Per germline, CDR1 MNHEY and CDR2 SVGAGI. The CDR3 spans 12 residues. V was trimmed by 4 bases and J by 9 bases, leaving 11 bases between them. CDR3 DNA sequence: TGTGCCAGCAGTTCAGGGGTAGCAACGCAGTATTTT. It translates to CASSSGVATQYF.

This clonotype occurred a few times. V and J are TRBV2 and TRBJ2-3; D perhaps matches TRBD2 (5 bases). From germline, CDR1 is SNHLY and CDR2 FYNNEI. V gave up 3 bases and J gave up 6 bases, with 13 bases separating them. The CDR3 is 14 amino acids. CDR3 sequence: CASSEERVRDTQYF. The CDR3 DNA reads TGTGCCAGCAGTGAGGAGAGGGTGAGGGATACGCAGTATTTT.

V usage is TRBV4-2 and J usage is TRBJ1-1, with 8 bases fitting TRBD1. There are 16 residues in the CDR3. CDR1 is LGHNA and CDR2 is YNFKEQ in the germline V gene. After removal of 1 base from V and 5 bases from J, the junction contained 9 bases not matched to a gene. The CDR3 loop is CASSQGPGGLGTEAFF. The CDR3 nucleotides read TGTGCCAGCAGCCAAGGTCCAGGGGGCTTGGGAACTGAAGCTTTCTTT.

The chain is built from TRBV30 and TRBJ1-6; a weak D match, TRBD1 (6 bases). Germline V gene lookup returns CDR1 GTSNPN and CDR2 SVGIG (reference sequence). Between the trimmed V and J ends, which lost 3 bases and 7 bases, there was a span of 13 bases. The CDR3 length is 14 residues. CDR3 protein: CAWRVTGSNSPLHF. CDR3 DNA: TGTGCCTGGAGGGTAACAGGGTCCAATTCACCCCTCCACTTT.

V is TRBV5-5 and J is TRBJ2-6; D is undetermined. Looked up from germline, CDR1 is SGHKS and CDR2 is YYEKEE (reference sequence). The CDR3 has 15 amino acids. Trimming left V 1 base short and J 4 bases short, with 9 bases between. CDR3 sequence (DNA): TGTGCCAGCAGCTTGTTTGATCTCGGGGCCAACGTCCTGACTTTC. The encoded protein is CASSLFDLGANVLTF. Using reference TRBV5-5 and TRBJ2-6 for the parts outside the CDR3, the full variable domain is DAGVTQSPTHLIKTRGQQVTLRCSPISGHKSVSWYQQVLGQGPQFIFQYYEKEERGRGNFPDRFSARQFPNYSSELNVNALLLGDSALYLCASSLFDLGANVLTFGAGSRLTVL.

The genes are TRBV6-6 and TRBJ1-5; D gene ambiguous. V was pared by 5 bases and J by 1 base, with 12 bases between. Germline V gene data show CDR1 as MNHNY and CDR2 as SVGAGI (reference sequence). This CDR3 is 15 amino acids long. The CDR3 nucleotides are TGTGCCAGCAGTCGTGGACGGGTGAGCAATCAGCCCCAGCATTTT. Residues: CASSRGRVSNQPQHF.

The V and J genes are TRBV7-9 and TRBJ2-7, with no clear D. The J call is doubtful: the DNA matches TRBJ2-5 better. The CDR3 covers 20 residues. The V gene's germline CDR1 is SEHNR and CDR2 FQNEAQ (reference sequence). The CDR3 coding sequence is TGTGCCAGCAGCTCAGCCAAACACTTTCTGGGCAGAAAGGCACAAGAGACCCAGTACTTC. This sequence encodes CASSSAKHFLGRKAQETQYF.

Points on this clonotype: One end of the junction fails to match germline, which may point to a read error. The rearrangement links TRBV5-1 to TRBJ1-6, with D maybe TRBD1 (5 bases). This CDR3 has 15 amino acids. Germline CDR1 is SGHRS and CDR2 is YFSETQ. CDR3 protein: CASTHLEAGNSALHF. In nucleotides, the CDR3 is TGCGCCAGCACGCATTTGGAGGCAGGGAATTCAGCCCTCCACTTT.

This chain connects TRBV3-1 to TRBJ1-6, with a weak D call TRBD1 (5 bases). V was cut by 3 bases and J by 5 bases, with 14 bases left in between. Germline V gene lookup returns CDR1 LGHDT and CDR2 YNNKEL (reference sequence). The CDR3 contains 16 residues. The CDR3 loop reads CASSHFRGTDNSPLHF. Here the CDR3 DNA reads TGTGCCAGCAGCCACTTCCGAGGGACCGATAATTCACCCCTCCACTTT. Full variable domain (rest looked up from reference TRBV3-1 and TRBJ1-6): DTAVSQTPKYLVTQMGNDKSIKCEQNLGHDTMYWYKQDSKKFLKIMFSYNNKELIINETVPNRFSPKSPDKAHLNLHINSLELGDSAVYFCASSHFRGTDNSPLHFGNGTRLTVT.